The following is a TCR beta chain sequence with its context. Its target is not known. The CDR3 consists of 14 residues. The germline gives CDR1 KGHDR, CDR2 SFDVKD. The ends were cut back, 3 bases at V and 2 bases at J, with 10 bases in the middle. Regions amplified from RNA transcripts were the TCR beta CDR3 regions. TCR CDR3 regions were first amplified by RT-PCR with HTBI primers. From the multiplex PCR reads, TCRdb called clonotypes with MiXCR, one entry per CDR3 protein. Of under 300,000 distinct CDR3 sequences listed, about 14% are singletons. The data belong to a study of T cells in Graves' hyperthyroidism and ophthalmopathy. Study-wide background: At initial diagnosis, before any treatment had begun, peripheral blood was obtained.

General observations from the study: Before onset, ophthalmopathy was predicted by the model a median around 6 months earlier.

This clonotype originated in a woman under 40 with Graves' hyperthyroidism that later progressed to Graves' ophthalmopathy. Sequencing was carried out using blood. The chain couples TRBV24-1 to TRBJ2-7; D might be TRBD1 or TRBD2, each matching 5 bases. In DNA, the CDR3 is TGTGCCACCAGTGATCCCTGGGACCCCTACGAGCAGTACTTC. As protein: CATSDPWDPYEQYF.